This note documents a single T cell receptor (beta chain) sequence. Its antigen is as yet unknown. This entry belongs to a study of lymphopenia after photon versus proton radiotherapy. The study, taken as a whole, reports: After lymphocyte nadir, photon-treated repertoires showed oligoclonal expansion, especially CD8+ Temra. Post-nadir TCR diversity decline inversely tracked overall survival among those who died. Photon-treated patients lost naive T cells and TCR diversity; proton-treated stayed stable.

Clones were sequenced by immunoSEQ multiplex PCR, and TCRdb holds only the in-frame ones, with some missing. The sample holds approximately 35,000 clones, roughly 90% seen once. The sequences come from peripheral blood, collected from a patient treated with photon-based radiotherapy. The TCR comes from a woman aged 45-65 years with pancreatic cancer.

CDR3 coding DNA: TGTGCCAGCAGCTCTAGCGGGAGGCCAAAGGGCGGGGAGCTGTTTTTT. This codes for CASSSSGRPKGGELFF. V and J are TRBV11-2 and TRBJ2-2; 11 bases line up with TRBD2. Germline trimming cut 4 bases from V and 7 bases from J; bases unmatched to any gene: 8. This CDR3 has 16 amino acids. From germline, CDR1 is SGHAT and CDR2 FQNNGV.